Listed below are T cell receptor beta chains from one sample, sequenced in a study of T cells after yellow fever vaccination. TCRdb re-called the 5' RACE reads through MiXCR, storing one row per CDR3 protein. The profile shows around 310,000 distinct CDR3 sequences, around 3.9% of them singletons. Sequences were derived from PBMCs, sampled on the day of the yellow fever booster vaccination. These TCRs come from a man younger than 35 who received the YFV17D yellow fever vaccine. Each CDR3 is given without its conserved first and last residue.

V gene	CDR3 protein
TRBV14	ASSPISGTRYGYT
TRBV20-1	SAGLGSYNEQF
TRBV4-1	ASSPGQGILNTIY
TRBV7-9	ASSLGLAGSTSRTDTQY
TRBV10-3	AISELGTGDSPLH
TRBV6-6	ASSYGRLYTDTQY
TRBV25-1	ASADDEAYEQY
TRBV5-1	ASSLGVQGDTQY
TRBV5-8	ASSSGDRGAGELF
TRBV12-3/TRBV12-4	ASSITGRIAKNIQY
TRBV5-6	ASSPGTGTDEKLF
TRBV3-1	ASSQEISTVRELF
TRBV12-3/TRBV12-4	ASSPTTDKNIQY
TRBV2	ASRRGVRISTDTQY
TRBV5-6	ASTDDKSEAF
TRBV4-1	ASSQDPYNEQF
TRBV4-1	ASSLISEVSTDTQY
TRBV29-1	SVRPSSYNEQF
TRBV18	ASSLRAGTEHGYT
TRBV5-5	ASSALRQRQETQY
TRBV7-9	ASSPRDRAHTEAF
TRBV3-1	ASSRLAGGPKNIQY
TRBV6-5	ASSYDWRGLGETQY
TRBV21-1	ASSTRGCARPQH
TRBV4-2	ASSQSGQHDNEQF
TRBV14	ASSQMGGTLAKNIQY
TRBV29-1	SVAGRPFTEAF
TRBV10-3	AISSGTGIMTDTQY
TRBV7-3	ASSFRGGTSPTQY
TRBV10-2	ASSEFVVRQETQY
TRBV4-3	ASSQGSAGAYTDTQY
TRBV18	ASSLGRLSYNEQF
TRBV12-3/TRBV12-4	ASSSKGHMNTGELF
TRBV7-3	ASSLEASGETQY
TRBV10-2	ASSTLSSYNSPLH
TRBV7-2	ASSHANSGNTIY
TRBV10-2	ASSAGVEAF
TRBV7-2	ASSTTGQISSYNSPLH
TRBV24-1	ATRESGANVLT
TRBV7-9	ASSLGDSAPQGREKLF
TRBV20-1	SARTTLGTGELF
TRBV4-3	ASSQEGGNRDTEAF
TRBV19	ASSIDRGLTYNEQF
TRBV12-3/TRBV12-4	AIPNRASDYGYT
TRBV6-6	ASLPGQNYGYT
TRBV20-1	SAQAGQETQY
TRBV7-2	ASSSPGTSGANVLT
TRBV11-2	ASSSTKGEGEQY
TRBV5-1	ASSSDWTSTDTQY
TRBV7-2	ASSLDWGRGQETQY
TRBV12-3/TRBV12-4	ASSLALTGELF
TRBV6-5	ASSPGQGLSYNSPLH